One sample yielded the 19 T cell receptor beta chains listed below, sequenced in a study of OX40 agonist ivuxolimab in advanced cancers. Repertoires were generated with immunoSEQ multiplex PCR, while TCRdb's copy carries only in-frame clones and drops some. Found here are over 70,000 clones, 80% to 90% of them singletons; the top ten hold about 7.7%. Material: CD4+ or CD8+ T cells sorted from blood, obtained in a trial of the OX40 agonist ivuxolimab. The receptors originated from an adult with an advanced solid tumor such as melanoma, head and neck, liver or kidney cancer.

The gene calls are TRBV7-9 and TRBJ1-3; tentatively, D is TRBD1 (6 bases). Germline CDR1 and CDR2: SEHNR and FQNEAQ (reference sequence). Trimming removed 5 bases at V and 5 bases at J, with 10 bases between. The CDR3 totals 13 residues. CDR3 sequence reads: CASSATGRNTIYF. The DNA of the CDR3 is TGTGCCAGCAGCGCAACAGGGAGAAACACCATATATTTT.

This chain links TRBV15 with TRBJ2-5; D is uncertain. This CDR3 has 12 residues. CDR1 is LNHNV, CDR2 YYDKDF, per germline (reference sequence). The V and J ends lost 5 bases and 3 bases respectively, with 7 bases between them. The DNA for the CDR3 is TGTGCCACCAGCGGACGGGAAGAGACCCAGTACTTC. Its translation: CATSGREETQYF. The whole variable domain, filled in from reference TRBV15 and TRBJ2-5, reads DAMVIQNPRYQVTQFGKPVTLSCSQTLNHNVMYWYQQKSSQAPKLLFHYYDKDFNNEADTPDNFQSRRPNTSFCFLDIRSPGLGDTAMYLCATSGREETQYFGPGTRLLVL.

V and J are TRBV6-5 and TRBJ1-6; possibly TRBD1 for D (5 bases). V was cut by 6 bases and J by 7 bases, with 13 bases left in between. The length of the CDR3 is 14 residues. Germline V gene data show CDR1 as MNHEY and CDR2 as SVGAGI. For the CDR3, the DNA is TGTGCCAGCAGACAAACAGGCAGGAATTCACCCCTCCACTTT. It is translated as CASRQTGRNSPLHF.

The chain links TRBV6-1 to TRBJ1-5; a possible D gene is TRBD1 (5 bases). There are 16 residues in the CDR3. The germline V gene has CDR1 MNHNS and CDR2 SASEGT. The V end lost 4 bases, the J end lost 3 bases, and 16 bases lay between the germline ends. Written as DNA, the CDR3 is TGTGCCAGCAGTGGTCGGTCGGACATCCCCAATCAGCCCCAGCATTTT. Residues: CASSGRSDIPNQPQHF.

The chain employs TRBV19 and TRBJ1-2; 7 nucleotides line up with TRBD1. This CDR3 has 16 amino acids. Germline V gene lookup returns CDR1 LNHDA and CDR2 SQIVND (reference sequence). The V segment lost 5 bases and the J segment 8 bases; nucleotides outside the gene matches: 17. CDR3 amino acids: CASSPRDRGSLRGYTF. The CDR3 DNA sequence: TGTGCCAGTAGTCCTCGGGACAGAGGCTCCTTAAGGGGCTACACCTTC.

The V gene is TRBV27, the J gene TRBJ2-7; 8 bases align to TRBD1. Germline CDR1 and CDR2: MNHEY and SMNVEV (reference sequence). CDR3 length: 13 amino acids. Trimming removed 5 bases from V and 2 bases from J; junction bases left unmatched: 2. CDR3 amino acids: CASSETGAYEQYF. The CDR3 DNA sequence: TGTGCCAGCAGTGAGACAGGGGCCTACGAGCAGTACTTC.

The DNA of the CDR3 is TGTGCCAGCAGAATAGCGGGGGCCTACGAGCAGTACTTC. Its protein product is CASRIAGAYEQYF. The V call is TRBV2, the J call TRBJ2-5; 9 nucleotides align to TRBD2. The J call may be mistaken, given a closer DNA end match to TRBJ2-7. There are 13 residues in the CDR3. CDR1 is SNHLY, CDR2 FYNNEI, per germline.

The rearrangement uses TRBV28 and TRBJ2-7, with 9 positions matching TRBD2. The CDR3 length is 16 residues. Trimming at V came to 6 bases and at J to 4 bases, leaving 13 bases not matched to a gene. The germline V gene encodes CDR1 MDHEN and CDR2 SYDVKM. CDR3: CASSPWGSGRPYEQYF. The CDR3 DNA reads TGTGCCAGCAGCCCCTGGGGTAGCGGGAGACCTTACGAGCAGTACTTC.

J is TRBJ2-5 and V is TRBV27; D not resolved. The germline gives CDR1 MNHEY, CDR2 SMNVEV (reference sequence). V shed 10 bases and J shed 2 bases, with 5 bases lying between them. There are 10 residues in the CDR3. As DNA, the CDR3 is TGTGCCACCGGACAAGAGACCCAGTACTTC. Its protein is CATGQETQYF.

This clone was picked up one time. The chain has TRBV5-5 and TRBJ1-1, with D maybe TRBD1 (5 bases). This CDR3 comprises 15 residues. The germline gives CDR1 SGHKS, CDR2 YYEKEE (reference sequence). The V gene lost 1 base and the J gene lost 4 bases, with 14 bases spanning the gap. Written as DNA, the CDR3 is TGTGCCAGCAGCTTGAATATTTGGGGCGGCACTGAAGCTTTCTTT. Translation: CASSLNIWGGTEAFF.

V and J are TRBV2 and TRBJ2-7; D not resolved. The CDR3 covers 14 residues. The germline V and J ends were trimmed by 7 bases and 1 base, with 14 bases remaining between them. Germline V gene sequence: CDR1 SNHLY, CDR2 FYNNEI. The CDR3, as DNA: TGTGCCAGCAATCCCACCGGCCATTCCTACGAGCAGTACTTC. Its translation: CASNPTGHSYEQYF.

This clone showed up just a few times. This rearrangement joins TRBV6-1 to TRBJ2-4; 7 nucleotides align to TRBD1. The CDR3 runs 14 residues. The junction had 8 bases not matched to a gene; V was cut back by 3 bases and J by 9 bases. Germline-derived CDR1 and CDR2 are MNHNS and SASEGT. The CDR3 here is CASSERGQSSIQYF. For the CDR3, the DNA is TGTGCCAGCAGTGAGAGGGGACAGAGTAGCATTCAGTACTTC.

The rearrangement links TRBV9 to TRBJ2-7; TRBD1 or TRBD2 may be the D gene (6 bases each). CDR3 length equals 15 residues. The V gene lost 4 bases and the J gene lost 4 bases, with 18 bases spanning the gap. In germline, CDR1 is SGDLS, CDR2 YYNGEE. CDR3 protein: CASSLDGGGLYEQYF. The CDR3, as DNA: TGTGCCAGCAGCTTGGATGGAGGGGGGTTGTACGAGCAGTACTTC.

This clone was observed a few times. This chain joins TRBV5-4 and TRBJ1-1; D is possibly TRBD1 (6 bases). From germline, CDR1 is SGHNT and CDR2 YYREEE (reference sequence). V lost 2 bases and J lost 1, with 9 bases in between. The CDR3 length is 14 residues. In DNA, the CDR3 is TGTGCCAGCAGCTTCGACAGGAGGAACACTGAAGCTTTCTTT. It codes for CASSFDRRNTEAFF.

In its sample, this clone was seen once. The chain has TRBV5-1 and TRBJ2-1, with 11 positions matching TRBD2. In germline, CDR1 is SGHRS, CDR2 YFSETQ. The trim removed 2 bases at V and 8 bases at J, leaving 6 bases unmatched. The CDR3 extends over 15 amino acids. CDR3 sequence (DNA): TGCGCCAGCAGCTTTAGCGGGAGGGACGGCCATGAGCAGTTCTTC. The encoded protein is CASSFSGRDGHEQFF.

This clone was recorded once. J is TRBJ1-1 and V is TRBV6-5, with unresolved D. The germline gives CDR1 MNHEY, CDR2 SVGAGI. Trimming shortened V by 5 bases and J by 4 bases, and 14 bases separated the two germline ends. CDR3 length equals 14 residues. This CDR3 is CASSLSGWGTEAFF. DNA of the CDR3: TGTGCCAGCAGTCTAAGCGGCTGGGGCACTGAAGCTTTCTTT.

The CDR3 spells CASSSGQSYEQYF. CDR3 nucleotides: TGCGCCAGCAGTAGCGGCCAGTCCTACGAGCAGTACTTC. The genes are TRBV10-1 and TRBJ2-7; possibly TRBD2 for D (5 bases). V was shortened by 5 bases and J by 1 base, with 9 bases between the two germline ends. This CDR3 spans 13 amino acids. From germline, CDR1 is WNHNN and CDR2 SYGVQD (reference sequence).

The chain employs TRBV6-1 and TRBJ2-7; D gene unclear. Trimming pared 7 bases from V and 2 bases from J, leaving 18 bases between. Germline assignment: CDR1 MNHNS and CDR2 SASEGT. The CDR3 loop spans 15 amino acids. The CDR3 DNA follows: TGTGCCAGCACCTTCGCGGTTAGCTCCCCCTACGAGCAGTACTTC. Its translation is CASTFAVSSPYEQYF.

The CDR3 nucleotides are TGTGCCAGCAGCGTAGGGACAACGGCTAACTATGGCTACACCTTC. Translation: CASSVGTTANYGYTF. The chain carries TRBV9 and TRBJ1-2; possible D gene TRBD1, 5 bases. This CDR3 is built from 15 residues. Germline CDR1 SGDLS, CDR2 YYNGEE. The V and J ends lost 0 bases and 0 bases respectively, with 9 bases between them.